The 27 T cell receptor beta chains listed next were all sequenced from one sample in a study of cytomegalovirus exposure and HLA in healthy donors. The PCR contained 60 Vbeta and 13 Jbeta primers. TCRdb's copy holds only in-frame clones and misses some; the assay was immunoSEQ multiplex PCR. This table has 100,000 to 150,000 clones, about 81% appearing once. The source material was PBMCs. These receptors all stem from a woman under 40 in good health and CMV-seronegative.

The chain combines TRBV4-1 with TRBJ2-6; 11 positions match TRBD1. Trimming at V came to 3 bases and at J to 2 bases, leaving 6 bases not matched to a gene. There are 18 residues in the CDR3. Germline V CDR1 and CDR2: MGHRA, YSYEKL. In nucleotides, the CDR3 is TGCGCCAGCAGCCAGCCCCCGGGACAGGGGGCTGGGGCCAACGTCCTGACTTTC. It specifies CASSQPPGQGAGANVLTF.

This chain links TRBV20-1 with TRBJ1-1; D is ambiguous. This CDR3 comprises 11 residues. Per the germline V gene, CDR1 is DFQATT and CDR2 is SNEGSKA (reference sequence). The CDR3 sequence is CAWRSNTEAFF. CDR3 coding DNA: TGCGCGTGGAGGTCGAACACTGAAGCTTTCTTT.

V and J are TRBV5-6 and TRBJ2-7; 7 positions agree with TRBD2. The germline V gene has CDR1 SGHDT and CDR2 YYEEEE. The CDR3 spans 16 residues. V trimming: 2 bases; J trimming: 4 bases; junction bases outside the gene matches: 12. In DNA, the CDR3 is TGTGCCAGCAGCTTAAGGACTAGATCGCGGGGGTACGAGCAGTACTTC. The encoded protein is CASSLRTRSRGYEQYF.

This chain uses TRBV30 with TRBJ1-1; 9 bases are shared with TRBD1. V lost 4 bases and J lost 7; bases outside the gene matches: 7. The CDR3 runs to 13 residues. In germline, CDR1 is GTSNPN, CDR2 SVGIG (reference sequence). The CDR3 nucleotides are TGTGCCTGGACCAACGACAGGGGGGATGAAGCTTTCTTT. It is translated as CAWTNDRGDEAFF.

The chain has TRBV9 and TRBJ2-2, with 7 bases identical to TRBD2. V shed 0 bases, J shed 1 base, and the junction held 3 bases outside the gene matches. The CDR3 length is 16 residues. Germline V lookup: CDR1 SGDLS, CDR2 YYNGEE. The CDR3 here is CASSVDGGVNTGELFF. The DNA of the CDR3 is TGTGCCAGCAGCGTAGATGGGGGGGTGAACACCGGGGAGCTGTTTTTT.

The chain employs TRBV6-6 and TRBJ1-6; D not resolved. CDR1 MNHNY and CDR2 SVGAGI come from the germline V gene (reference sequence). Trimming took 0 bases from V and 14 from J, leaving 14 bases between them. This CDR3 has 14 amino acids. CDR3: CASSYSIDIRSLHF. The CDR3 bases are TGTGCCAGCAGTTACTCCATAGACATCCGATCCCTCCACTTT.

The chain's CDR3 is CSVGSPSTDTQYF. The CDR3 DNA is TGCAGCGTTGGGAGTCCTAGCACAGATACGCAGTATTTT. The chain couples TRBV29-1 to TRBJ2-3; no reliable D call. The CDR3 totals 13 residues. V dropped 4 bases and J dropped 0 bases, with 8 bases sitting between them. Germline assignment: CDR1 SQVTM and CDR2 ANQGSEA.

This chain uses TRBV18 with TRBJ2-7, with 8 bases that match TRBD1. CDR3 length: 18 residues. CDR1 and CDR2 (germline): KGHSH, LQKENI. Unmatched junction bases numbered 13, after V lost 3 bases and J lost 0 bases. The CDR3 DNA sequence: TGTGCCAGCTCACCCCTTGGACAGGGAAGCTGGAGCTCCTACGAGCAGTACTTC. Amino acids: CASSPLGQGSWSSYEQYF.

This chain's CDR3 is CAISDQQGASQPQHF. CDR3 sequence (DNA): TGTGCCATCAGTGACCAACAGGGGGCGAGTCAGCCCCAGCATTTT. The chain uses TRBV10-3 and TRBJ1-5; 9 nucleotides line up with TRBD1. With V trimmed by 3 bases and J by 6 bases, 6 bases remained unmatched. The CDR3 consists of 15 residues. Germline V CDR1 and CDR2: ENHRY, SYGVKD.

J is TRBJ2-7 and V is TRBV10-3; D is possibly TRBD2 (6 bases). The CDR3 has 15 residues. Trimming stripped 1 base from V and 7 bases from J, with 17 bases between. Germline V gene lookup returns CDR1 ENHRY and CDR2 SYGVKD. In DNA form, the CDR3 reads TGTGCCATCAGTGAGTTCGATTACCTAGCGTCGGAGCAGTACTTC. It encodes CAISEFDYLASEQYF.

On this clone: Its ends do not fully match the called genes, so a read error is possible. The chain has TRBV7-9 and TRBJ1-1, with D hard to call. Germline assignment: CDR1 SEHNR and CDR2 FQNEAQ (reference sequence). CDR3 length equals 10 residues. The CDR3 DNA is TGTTCCAGCAGCACTAGTAGTGCTTTCTTT. Protein sequence: CSSSTSSAFF.

This sequence joins TRBV10-3 and TRBJ2-3; TRBD1 might be the D (5 bases). Per the germline V gene, CDR1 is ENHRY and CDR2 is SYGVKD. V gave up 7 bases and J gave up 3 bases, with 14 bases separating them. This CDR3 region has 14 residues. This CDR3 reads CAIKGAFITDTQYF. CDR3 nucleotides: TGTGCCATCAAAGGGGCGTTTATAACAGATACGCAGTATTTT.

In DNA, the CDR3 is TGTGCCAGCAGCTTTCGTCGGACAGAATACGAGCAGTACTTC. It yields the protein CASSFRRTEYEQYF. The chain couples TRBV11-1 to TRBJ2-7, with a weak D call TRBD1 (6 bases). Germline-derived CDR1 and CDR2 are SGHAT and FQDESV (reference sequence). The CDR3 has 14 residues. Trimming left V 3 bases short and J 4 bases short, with 13 bases between.

This clone was detected a few times. This rearrangement joins TRBV5-5 to TRBJ2-3; D unclear. The CDR3 is 13 residues long. Trimming stripped 0 bases from V and 7 bases from J, with 9 bases between. From germline, CDR1 is SGHKS and CDR2 YYEKEE (reference sequence). CDR3 sequence: CASSLVPSNTQYF. The CDR3 nucleotides read TGTGCCAGCAGCTTGGTCCCATCAAATACGCAGTATTTT.

The genes are TRBV4-2 and TRBJ1-3, with D unresolved. Germline values: CDR1 LGHNA, CDR2 YNFKEQ. The CDR3 is 17 amino acids. With 4 bases removed from V and 0 bases from J, the gap between germline ends came to 16 bases. The CDR3 here is CASSPFESRYSGNTIYF. In DNA form, the CDR3 reads TGTGCCAGCAGCCCTTTTGAGAGCCGATACTCTGGAAACACCATATATTTT.

With respect to this clone: The sample contains more than one DNA sequence encoding this CDR3. The gene calls are TRBV29-1 and TRBJ2-7; 13 nucleotides line up with TRBD2. CDR1 is SQVTM, CDR2 ANQGSEA, per germline. This CDR3 has 14 amino acids. The CDR3 nucleotides are TGCAGTGTTCGTGGACTAGCGGGAGAATACGAGCAGTACTTC. Protein product: CSVRGLAGEYEQYF.

The rearrangement links TRBV6-1 to TRBJ1-5; tentative D call: TRBD1 (5 bases). V dropped 8 bases and J dropped 11 bases, with 16 bases sitting between them. Germline CDR1 is MNHNS and CDR2 is SASEGT. The CDR3 runs 12 residues. The CDR3 DNA follows: TGTGCCAGCGTAGGGTTGACAGCAACCCAGCATTTT. Its protein is CASVGLTATQHF.

The V call is TRBV5-1, the J call TRBJ2-1; 7 bases align to TRBD1. CDR3 length: 14 amino acids. Germline assignment: CDR1 SGHRS and CDR2 YFSETQ. Unmatched junction bases numbered 4, after V lost 5 bases and J lost 2 bases. CDR3 amino acids: CASSGDRAYNEQFF. The DNA of the CDR3 is TGCGCCAGCAGTGGGGACAGAGCCTACAATGAGCAGTTCTTC.

V usage is TRBV4-1 and J usage is TRBJ2-1; 15 bases fit TRBD2. V lost 3 bases and J lost 7; bases outside the gene matches: 16. Germline CDR1 reads MGHRA; CDR2 reads YSYEKL. The CDR3 covers 20 residues. In DNA form, the CDR3 reads TGCGCCAGCAGCCATCAACCCCGAGGACTAGCGGGAGGGCCGGGGAATGAGCAGTTCTTC. Translated: CASSHQPRGLAGGPGNEQFF.

The chain recombines TRBV19 with TRBJ1-2; D is undetermined. This CDR3 is 11 amino acids long. Germline V gives CDR1 LNHDA, CDR2 SQIVND (reference sequence). Deletions cut 3 bases from V and 7 bases from J, with 6 bases between. CDR3 sequence (DNA): TGTGCCAGTAGTATTTTTAGTGGCTACACCTTC. Its protein product is CASSIFSGYTF.

The gene calls are TRBV7-3 and TRBJ2-7, with D possibly TRBD1 on 6 matching bases. Germline CDR1 reads SGHTA; CDR2 reads FQGTGA. Trimming removed 1 base at V and 6 bases at J, with 7 bases between. This CDR3 region has 12 residues. CDR3 in DNA: TGTGCCAGCAGCTTAATAGGGGGCGAGCAGTACTTC. It encodes CASSLIGGEQYF.

V is TRBV7-2 and J is TRBJ2-1; 12 positions agree with TRBD1. CDR3 size: 15 residues. The junction had 4 bases not matched to a gene; V was cut back by 1 base and J by 9 bases. Germline V lookup: CDR1 SGHTA, CDR2 FQGNSA. The CDR3 coding sequence is TGTGCCAGCAGCTTAGGGGGACAGGGGGCTGGTGAGCAGTTCTTC. It is translated as CASSLGGQGAGEQFF.

The chain employs TRBV19 and TRBJ2-3; perhaps TRBD2 as D (7 bases). This CDR3 is built from 14 residues. Germline assignment: CDR1 LNHDA and CDR2 SQIVND (reference sequence). V was cut by 7 bases and J by 5 bases, with 16 bases left in between. The CDR3 sequence is CASNDRGGEDTQYF. The CDR3 region has the DNA TGTGCCAGTAACGATAGGGGGGGCGAAGATACGCAGTATTTT.

The rearrangement joins TRBV19 to TRBJ2-5, with 11 positions matching TRBD2. The germline V gene has CDR1 LNHDA and CDR2 SQIVND (reference sequence). V lost 2 bases, J lost 5 bases, and 4 bases stayed unmatched. The length of the CDR3 is 15 residues. The CDR3 sequence is CASSITSGGTETQYF. CDR3 sequence (DNA): TGTGCCAGTAGTATAACTAGCGGGGGTACGGAGACCCAGTACTTC.

This chain joins TRBV5-1 and TRBJ2-5; 9 bases are a match to TRBD2. Unmatched junction bases numbered 4, after V lost 2 bases and J lost 5 bases. This CDR3 region has 14 residues. Per germline, CDR1 SGHRS and CDR2 YFSETQ. The CDR3 is CASSLLAGGETQYF. As DNA, the CDR3 is TGCGCCAGCAGCTTACTAGCGGGCGGGGAGACCCAGTACTTC.

The chain joins TRBV19 to TRBJ1-5, with D unclear. Trimming shortened V by 5 bases and J by 7 bases, and 15 bases separated the two germline ends. This CDR3 region has 14 residues. Looked up from germline, CDR1 is LNHDA and CDR2 is SQIVND (reference sequence). CDR3 nucleotide sequence: TGTGCCAGTAGTGTATCTGGGCCCCCCCAGCCCCAGCATTTT. As protein: CASSVSGPPQPQHF.

The chain combines TRBV7-2 with TRBJ2-5, with TRBD2 identical over 11 bases. This CDR3 contains 16 residues. The junction had 8 bases not matched to a gene; V was cut back by 3 bases and J by 5 bases. Germline loops: CDR1 SGHTA, CDR2 FQGNSA. The CDR3 DNA follows: TGTGCCAGCAGCTTTTTGGCTAGCGGGGGGTGGGAGACCCAGTACTTC. Translating gives CASSFLASGGWETQYF.